The clone carrying this T cell receptor beta chain showed up just a few times. Its antigen is not known. The record originates from a study of beta chain features in type 1 diabetes. Notes on the study in general: Whatever favoring of shorter templates PCR might show would apply equally to patients and controls. Here, the possible influence of HLA type (on TCRB rearrangement) remained unresolved. Moderate yet significant TCRB CDR3 shortening was seen in Type 1 diabetes patients in all four CD4+ subsets.

Expressed TCRB transcripts were sequenced, since all the RNA that had been isolated was reverse transcribed. Libraries were prepared by immunoSEQ multiplex PCR; TCRdb keeps only in-frame clonotypes and omits some of them. The data show 430,000 or so clones, 9.5% to 12% seen once. One heparinised blood draw, averaging roughly 0.12 L, came from each donor. Per germline, CDR1 SEHNR and CDR2 FQNEAQ (reference sequence). V lost 1 base and J lost 4, with 9 bases in between. The CDR3 runs to 14 residues. The specimen was naive CD4+ T cells from blood. The rearrangement uses TRBV7-9 and TRBJ2-3; D is possibly TRBD1 (5 bases). The receptor's source is a woman under 30 in good health. The CDR3 sequence is CASSLDRPPDTQYF. The CDR3 DNA is TGTGCCAGCAGCTTAGACAGGCCTCCAGATACGCAGTATTTT. Full variable domain (outside the CDR3, taken from reference TRBV7-9 and TRBJ2-3): DTGVSQNPRHKITKRGQNVTFRCDPISEHNRLYWYRQTLGQGPEFLTYFQNEAQLEKSRLLSDRFSAERPKGSFSTLEIQRTEQGDSAMYLCASSLDRPPDTQYFGPGTRLTVL.